Following are 10 T cell receptor beta chains from one sample sequenced in a study of cytomegalovirus exposure and HLA in healthy donors (dated by TCRdb to between 2016 and 2019). The library was prepared using the immunoSEQ multiplex PCR assay. Held by TCRdb, this immuneACCESS table contains in-frame sequences only and omits some clones. Under half of the omission traces to an unresolved V gene where checked; the cause of the rest is unknown. Counted in this sample were fewer than 250,000 clones; approximately 85% of them appeared once. The ten largest account for roughly 1.6% of the sample. Sequenced: PBMCs. All receptors come from a woman between 18 and 29 years old in good health and CMV-seronegative.

This clone was detected only once. The rearrangement links TRBV9 to TRBJ1-2; 7 bases are a match to TRBD1. V lost 0 bases, J lost 4 bases, and 6 bases stayed unmatched. Germline values: CDR1 SGDLS, CDR2 YYNGEE. CDR3 length: 15 residues. DNA of the CDR3: TGTGCCAGCAGCGTAGGGGGAAGGGGGCCCTATGGCTACACCTTC. Protein: CASSVGGRGPYGYTF.

The rearrangement links TRBV7-3 to TRBJ2-3; 7 bases fit TRBD2. Germline loops: CDR1 SGHTA, CDR2 FQGTGA. This CDR3 is 15 amino acids long. The V segment lost 6 bases and the J segment 0 bases; nucleotides outside the gene matches: 6. Here the CDR3 DNA reads TGTGCCAGCAGTTCCCTAGCGGTTAGCACAGATACGCAGTATTTT. Protein sequence: CASSSLAVSTDTQYF.

This chain links TRBV5-8 with TRBJ1-1, with D uncertain. The length of the CDR3 is 12 residues. Germline CDR1 is SGHTS and CDR2 is YDEGEE. V dropped 1 base and J dropped 7 bases, with 8 bases sitting between them. Written as DNA, the CDR3 is TGTGCCAGCAGCTTGATTTACGGTGAAGCTTTCTTT. It encodes CASSLIYGEAFF.

V is TRBV7-2 and J is TRBJ1-1; TRBD1 agrees at 8 bases. Germline V lookup: CDR1 SGHTA, CDR2 FQGNSA. The CDR3 is made up of 15 amino acids. The V and J ends lost 5 bases and 0 bases, in that order; junction bases with no gene match: 5. CDR3 sequence reads: CASSASGGMNTEAFF. DNA of the CDR3: TGTGCCAGCAGCGCGTCAGGGGGCATGAACACTGAAGCTTTCTTT.

V and J are TRBV6-4 and TRBJ1-2; no clear D. Per germline, CDR1 MRHNA and CDR2 SNTAGT. V was cut by 5 bases and J by 5 bases, with 12 bases left in between. This CDR3 is built from 13 residues. CDR3 sequence: CASSPTGLYGYTF. CDR3 bases: TGTGCCAGCAGTCCAACGGGATTGTATGGCTACACCTTC.

This clone was recorded once. The sample holds other DNA sequences that translate to the same CDR3. J is TRBJ2-2 and V is TRBV5-1, with 7 bases aligning to TRBD1. Per the germline V gene, CDR1 is SGHRS and CDR2 is YFSETQ. CDR3 length: 15 residues. The J segment lost 1 base and the V segment lost 0 bases, leaving 0 bases of the junction unmatched. The CDR3 protein is CASSLGQGNTGELFF. The CDR3 region has the DNA TGCGCCAGCAGCTTGGGACAGGGGAACACCGGGGAGCTGTTTTTT.

The chain employs TRBV2 and TRBJ2-7; D gene unclear. V lost 7 bases to trimming and J lost 5 bases, with 12 bases between them. From germline, CDR1 is SNHLY and CDR2 FYNNEI. The CDR3 is made up of 12 amino acids. CDR3 nucleotide sequence: TGTGCCAGCATGGTTGCTGGGCACGAGCAGTACTTC. This translates into CASMVAGHEQYF.

Many counts were recorded for this clone. The rearrangement links TRBV12-5 to TRBJ2-7, with D tentatively TRBD1 (5 bases). CDR1 is LGHNT, CDR2 FRNRAP, per germline. This CDR3 is built from 15 residues. The V and J ends lost 1 base and 0 bases respectively, with 10 bases between them. This CDR3 reads CASGLGGISSYEQYF. CDR3 coding DNA: TGTGCTAGTGGTTTGGGGGGCATCAGCTCCTACGAGCAGTACTTC.

This clone was seen a handful of times. The chain carries TRBV2 and TRBJ2-7, with TRBD1 matching 7 bases. There are 11 residues in the CDR3. The trim removed 9 bases at V and 5 bases at J, leaving 4 bases unmatched. Germline values: CDR1 SNHLY, CDR2 FYNNEI. The CDR3 nucleotides read TGTGCCAGGGGCCAGGGGGACGAGCAGTACTTC. Protein product: CARGQGDEQYF.

The gene calls are TRBV7-9 and TRBJ2-3; no definite D call. The V and J ends lost 1 base and 1 base respectively, with 9 bases between them. Germline V CDR1 and CDR2: SEHNR, FQNEAQ (reference sequence). The CDR3 spans 15 residues. The CDR3 sequence is CASSLGYLRTDTQYF. CDR3 nucleotide sequence: TGTGCCAGCAGCTTAGGCTACCTCCGCACAGATACGCAGTATTTT.